A selection of T cell receptor beta chains follows, all from one sample in a study of vaccination and CD4 T cells after COVID-19. Antigen specificity for these receptors is unknown. In TCRdb, the PCR reads were re-called with MiXCR into one record per CDR3 protein. The sample yields about 23,000 distinct CDR3 sequences, about 32% seen once. Specimen: CD4+ T cells from blood, cultured in vitro, collected about 7 months after SARS-CoV-2 vaccination. The origin of the receptors is a human donor who had recovered from COVID-19. Both conserved end residues are part of each CDR3. D genes are given only for firm matches. Rows may omit the clone size; those that give it use once, few, many or a size class.

CDR3aa	CDR3nt	j_gene	abundance	v_gene	d_gene
CASSKAGTGYNSPLHF	TGTGCCAGCAGTAAGGCCGGGACAGGGTATAATTCACCCCTCCACTTT	TRBJ1-6	NA	TRBV28	TRBD1
CASRGPATYGYTF	TGTGCCAGCAGGGGCCCAGCGACCTATGGCTACACCTTC	TRBJ1-2	NA	TRBV6-1	NA
CSARLQGPHGYTF	TGCAGTGCTAGACTTCAAGGTCCACATGGCTACACCTTC	TRBJ1-2	NA	TRBV20-1	NA
CASSSGTRNYGYTF	TGTGCCAGCAGCTCAGGGACACGCAACTATGGCTACACCTTC	TRBJ1-2	medium-sized	TRBV7-9	NA
CASSPQGTGTYEQFF	TGTGCCAGCAGCCCCCAGGGGACAGGGACCTATGAGCAGTTCTTC	TRBJ2-1	NA	TRBV7-2	TRBD1
CASSGRTGTYEQYF	TGTGCCAGCAGCGGACGGACAGGGACCTACGAGCAGTACTTC	TRBJ2-7	NA	TRBV5-4	TRBD1
CSASNNGAIFYEQYF	TGCAGTGCCAGTAACAACGGGGCTATTTTCTACGAGCAGTACTTC	TRBJ2-7	NA	TRBV20-1	NA
CSATGGADTQYF	TGCAGTGCCACGGGGGGGGCAGATACGCAGTATTTT	TRBJ2-3	few	TRBV20-1	TRBD2
CSARGGNEQFF	TGCAGTGCTAGGGGTGGCAATGAGCAGTTCTTC	TRBJ2-1	few	TRBV20-1	NA
CASSEQETQYF	TGTGCCAGCAGCGAACAGGAGACCCAGTACTTC	TRBJ2-5	few	TRBV7-2	NA
CATPGQRYYEQYF	TGCGCCACCCCAGGGCAGAGGTACTACGAGCAGTACTTC	TRBJ2-7	NA	TRBV10-1	NA
CASSLFGTGVNEQFF	TGTGCCAGCAGCTTATTCGGGACAGGGGTTAATGAGCAGTTCTTC	TRBJ2-1	NA	TRBV7-8	TRBD1
CASSSLWDLSYEQYF	TGTGCCAGCAGCTCACTATGGGACCTCTCCTACGAGCAGTACTTC	TRBJ2-7	few	TRBV7-9	NA
CSASGVAGKYEQFF	TGCAGTGCGTCCGGGGTAGCGGGAAAATATGAGCAGTTCTTC	TRBJ2-1	NA	TRBV20-1	TRBD2
CASSLALNQPQHF	TGTGCCAGCAGCTTAGCCCTCAATCAGCCCCAGCATTTT	TRBJ1-5	NA	TRBV7-6	NA
CSARALRGVWGAGGYTF	TGCAGTGCTAGAGCTCTTCGAGGAGTATGGGGGGCGGGTGGCTACACCTTC	TRBJ1-2	medium-sized	TRBV20-1	NA
CASSYGLAGGSEQFF	TGTGCCAGCAGTTATGGACTAGCGGGAGGTAGTGAGCAGTTCTTC	TRBJ2-1	NA	TRBV27	TRBD2